This T cell receptor (beta chain) was identified during a study of CD4 T cells in relation to SARS-CoV-2 and coronaviruses. Study background: Two subjects were Hispanic; patients were 8 males and a handful of females. Regarding the study as a whole: Monoreactive clones expanded significantly more to SARS-CoV-2 than crossreactive clones did. Each donor contributed either pre-pandemic or post-infection samples, not both.

The germline gives CDR1 LNHDA, CDR2 SQIVND (reference sequence). With 3 bases clipped from V and 6 bases from J, the junction kept 14 bases outside the gene matches. The CDR3 contains 18 residues. Sequenced by immunoSEQ multiplex PCR; TCRdb stores in-frame clones only, minus some. The sample has 10,000 or so clones; around 87% are singletons. This clone was observed a single time. Its antigen remains unknown. This sequence was found in an adult with COVID-19. The sample comprised naive CD4+ T cells from PBMCs. Specified subset: naive CD4+ T cells isolated by negative enrichment. This rearrangement joins TRBV19 to TRBJ2-2, with 9 nucleotides matching TRBD2. This chain's CDR3 is CASSIAGMAGGPAGELFF. The CDR3, as DNA: TGTGCCAGTAGTATTGCAGGGATGGCGGGGGGGCCTGCCGGGGAGCTGTTTTTT.